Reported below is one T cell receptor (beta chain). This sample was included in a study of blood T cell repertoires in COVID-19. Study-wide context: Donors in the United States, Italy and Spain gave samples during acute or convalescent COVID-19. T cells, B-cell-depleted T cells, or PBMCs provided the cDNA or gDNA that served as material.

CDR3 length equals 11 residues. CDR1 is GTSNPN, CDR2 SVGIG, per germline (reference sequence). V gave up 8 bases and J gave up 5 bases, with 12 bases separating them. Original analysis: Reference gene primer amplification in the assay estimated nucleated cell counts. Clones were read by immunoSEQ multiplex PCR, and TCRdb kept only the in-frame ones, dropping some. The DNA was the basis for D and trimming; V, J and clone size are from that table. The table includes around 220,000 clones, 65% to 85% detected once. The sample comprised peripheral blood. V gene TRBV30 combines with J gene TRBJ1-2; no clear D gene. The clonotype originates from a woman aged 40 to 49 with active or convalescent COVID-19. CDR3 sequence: CAGPGVYGYTF. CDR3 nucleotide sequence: TGTGCCGGGCCAGGCGTATATGGCTACACCTTC.